This T cell receptor beta chain was sequenced for a study of T cell repertoires in cytomegalovirus infection. Overall study context: Recently identified HLA-C-restricted CMV epitopes were among the peptides used. An indication of both CMV infection and matching HLA type came from public TCR beta signatures. Study results and caveats: The ex vivo response was dominated by HLA-C-restricted CMV-specific TCR beta clonotypes. Totalled public TCR beta family frequency picked out people who carried CMV plus the relevant HLA.

The CDR3 sequence is 16 residues long. Trimming took 5 bases from V and 3 from J, leaving 18 bases between them. Germline values: CDR1 SGHVS, CDR2 FQNEAQ. This clonotype turned up a few times. Its antigen is not identified. TCRdb redid the calling of the reads with MiXCR, one entry per CDR3 protein. The data show hundreds of thousands of distinct CDR3 sequences, more than 40% seen once. The receptor was isolated from a human donor in good health (CMV status not recorded). Some clones in this sample may be carry-over from other donors' samples. This sample comprised cultured PBMCs, obtained from culture after CMV antigen stimulation. The genes are TRBV7-8 and TRBJ2-3; D perhaps matches TRBD1 (6 bases). CDR3 amino acids: CASSLMGAAGTDTQYF. CDR3 nucleotide sequence: TGTGCCAGCAGCCTAATGGGGGCGGCCGGGACAGATACGCAGTATTTT.